The next 21 T cell receptor beta chains were all read from a single sample in a study of vaccination effects on CD4 cells after COVID-19. The repertoire was sequenced with immunoSEQ multiplex PCR; TCRdb's copy has only in-frame clones and lacks some. The table shows about 43,000 clones, with roughly 72% occurring only once. Peptide-pool stimulation followed by sequencing identified expanded antigen-specific CD4+ clonotypes in the ViraFEST assay. The culture ran for 9 to 11 days, and then CD4+ T cells were isolated. Each vaccine recipient was nucleocapsid antibody negative and had no prior SARS-CoV-2 infection. No antigen is known for these receptors. The sample here was CD4+ T cells from PBMCs cultured with SARS-CoV-2 spike peptides, taken before COVID-19 vaccination. These receptors originate from a human donor who received a COVID-19 vaccine.

This chain connects TRBV5-8 to TRBJ2-1; TRBD2 matches 12 bases. V was pared by 4 bases and J by 4 bases, with 15 bases of the junction left unmatched. CDR3 length equals 19 residues. Germline values: CDR1 SGHTS, CDR2 YDEGEE. The CDR3 bases are TGTGCCAGCAGCCTTATGGTTATCACCGGGACTAGCGGGTACAATGAGCAGTTCTTC. Translating it yields CASSLMVITGTSGYNEQFF.

This clone was counted a single time. The chain joins TRBV24-1 to TRBJ2-5, with D possibly matching TRBD2 (5 bases). This CDR3 has 15 residues. V lost 4 bases and J lost 4, with 15 bases in between. Germline-derived CDR1 and CDR2 are KGHDR and SFDVKD. CDR3 sequence (DNA): TGTGCCACCAGTGACCCCTCGGGGATGAGAGAGACCCAGTACTTC. It specifies CATSDPSGMRETQYF.

V usage is TRBV6-1 and J usage is TRBJ1-2, with a possible D match to TRBD1 (6 bases). The CDR3 runs 16 residues. Trimming left V 4 bases short and J 3 bases short, with 18 bases between. The germline gives CDR1 MNHNS, CDR2 SASEGT. CDR3 in amino acids: CASSGGGSGTDYGYTF. CDR3 coding DNA: TGTGCCAGCAGTGGAGGGGGATCAGGTACTGACTATGGCTACACCTTC.

This chain joins TRBV7-8 and TRBJ1-3; D unclear. CDR1 is SGHVS and CDR2 is FQNEAQ in the germline V gene. The V end was cut by 1 base, the J end by 0 bases, with 10 bases between. This CDR3 has 16 amino acids. CDR3 DNA: TGTGCCAGCAGCTTAGGGCCTCAAGGCTCTGGAAACACCATATATTTT. It encodes CASSLGPQGSGNTIYF.

This chain links TRBV24-1 with TRBJ2-3; D is ambiguous. V lost 3 bases, J lost 4 bases, and 7 bases lay in between. The CDR3 runs 13 residues. Germline CDR1 is KGHDR and CDR2 is SFDVKD. The CDR3 DNA reads as TGTGCCACCAGTGATGAGAAATCAGATACGCAGTATTTT. It codes for CATSDEKSDTQYF.

This clone was observed a few times. This rearrangement joins TRBV7-2 to TRBJ1-5, with a possible D match to TRBD1 (6 bases). This CDR3 contains 13 residues. V lost 2 bases, J lost 6 bases, and 8 bases lay in between. Per germline, CDR1 SGHTA and CDR2 FQGNSA. As DNA, the CDR3 is TGTGCCAGCAGCTTACAGGGGCGTCAGCCCCAGCATTTT. It translates to CASSLQGRQPQHF.

The rearrangement links TRBV10-3 to TRBJ1-6, with D maybe TRBD1 (6 bases). Trimming left V 10 bases short and J 5 bases short, with 15 bases between. Germline V gene data show CDR1 as ENHRY and CDR2 as SYGVKD. There are 14 residues in the CDR3. Here the CDR3 reads CATTPRTDNSPLHF. In DNA form, the CDR3 reads TGTGCCACTACCCCTCGGACAGATAATTCACCCCTCCACTTT.

The chain has TRBV10-1 and TRBJ2-1; 9 nucleotides align to TRBD2. The ends lost 3 bases at V and 5 bases at J; junction bases unmatched: 5. Germline V gives CDR1 WNHNN, CDR2 SYGVQD (reference sequence). The CDR3 covers 15 residues. The CDR3 reads CASSDLAGSDNEQFF. The CDR3, as DNA: TGCGCCAGCAGTGATCTAGCGGGGTCGGACAATGAGCAGTTCTTC.

J is TRBJ1-1 and V is TRBV28; 9 positions agree with TRBD1. Looked up from germline, CDR1 is MDHEN and CDR2 is SYDVKM. The length of the CDR3 is 16 residues. V lost 4 bases to trimming and J lost 0 bases; unmatched junction nucleotides: 6. The CDR3 sequence is CASSSPGQGMNTEAFF. CDR3 bases: TGTGCCAGCAGTTCCCCGGGACAGGGCATGAACACTGAAGCTTTCTTT.

The J gene is TRBJ2-5, the V gene TRBV6-5, with TRBD1 matching 8 bases. The CDR3 is 15 residues long. Germline loops: CDR1 MNHEY, CDR2 SVGAGI. With 7 bases clipped from V and 2 bases from J, the junction kept 9 bases outside the gene matches. This CDR3 is CASTRGQANQETQYF. For the CDR3, the DNA is TGTGCCAGCACTAGGGGACAGGCGAATCAAGAGACCCAGTACTTC.

The V call is TRBV18, the J call TRBJ2-4, with 8 bases lining up with TRBD1. Germline V CDR1 and CDR2: KGHSH, LQKENI. This CDR3 is 11 amino acids long. Trimming cost V 8 bases and J 8 bases; bases outside gene matches: 2. CDR3 sequence (DNA): TGTGCCAGCGGACAGGGTGACATTCAGTACTTC. It translates to CASGQGDIQYF. The whole variable domain, remainder taken from reference TRBV18 and TRBJ2-4, is NAGVMQNPRHLVRRRGQEARLRCSPMKGHSHVYWYRQLPEEGLKFMVYLQKENIIDESGMPKERFSAEFPKEGPSILRIQQVVRGDSAAYFCASGQGDIQYFGAGTRLSVL.

The chain couples TRBV10-3 to TRBJ2-7; 7 bases are a match to TRBD1. Trimming cost V 2 bases and J 5 bases; bases outside gene matches: 0. The CDR3 is made up of 12 amino acids. CDR1 and CDR2 (germline): ENHRY, SYGVKD. As DNA, the CDR3 is TGTGCCATCAGTGAGACAGGGGACGAGCAGTACGTC. It specifies CAISETGDEQYV.

The rearrangement joins TRBV10-2 to TRBJ2-3; TRBD2 matches 9 bases. CDR1 and CDR2 (germline): WSHSY, SAAADI. V was clipped by 4 bases and J by 3 bases; unmatched bases: 5. The CDR3 is 15 residues long. CDR3: CASSVGAGGTDTQYF. CDR3 in DNA: TGCGCCAGCAGTGTTGGAGCGGGGGGAACAGATACGCAGTATTTT.

This clone was counted only a few times. V is TRBV6-4 and J is TRBJ1-1; TRBD1 might be the D (6 bases). The length of the CDR3 is 15 residues. The V end was cut by 6 bases, the J end by 1 base, with 15 bases between. Germline V gene lookup returns CDR1 MRHNA and CDR2 SNTAGT. Here the CDR3 reads CASSLDRIGNTEAFF. The CDR3, as DNA: TGTGCCAGCAGCCTAGACAGGATCGGGAACACTGAAGCTTTCTTT.

V gene TRBV4-1 combines with J gene TRBJ2-3; D is undetermined. V was shortened by 1 base and J by 2 bases, with 4 bases between the two germline ends. CDR3 length: 13 residues. Per germline, CDR1 MGHRA and CDR2 YSYEKL. In DNA, the CDR3 is TGCGCCAGCAGCCAAGTAAACACAGATACGCAGTATTTT. This gives the protein CASSQVNTDTQYF.

This CDR3 is CASKGYTDTQYF. The CDR3 DNA reads TGTGCCAGCAAGGGGTACACAGATACGCAGTATTTT. The rearrangement joins TRBV2 to TRBJ2-3; possible D gene TRBD1, 5 bases. Germline CDR1 SNHLY, CDR2 FYNNEI. There are 12 residues in the CDR3. The V and J ends lost 7 bases and 2 bases respectively, with 7 bases between them.

This chain joins TRBV5-1 and TRBJ1-2, with 9 bases fitting TRBD1. Germline V gene sequence: CDR1 SGHRS, CDR2 YFSETQ. This CDR3 is 13 amino acids long. J lost 8 bases, V lost 4 bases, and 6 bases had no gene match. CDR3 in amino acids: CASSLQGAWGYTF. The CDR3 coding sequence is TGCGCCAGCAGCCTACAGGGGGCGTGGGGCTACACCTTC.

V and J are TRBV7-8 and TRBJ2-1; no firm D call. The CDR3 extends over 11 amino acids. V was cut by 5 bases and J by 7 bases, with 6 bases left in between. Germline V gives CDR1 SGHVS, CDR2 FQNEAQ. CDR3 region: CASSRVNEQFF. For the CDR3, the DNA is TGTGCCAGCAGCCGAGTAAATGAGCAGTTCTTC.

The V call is TRBV5-1, the J call TRBJ2-3, with 9 positions matching TRBD2. The germline V gene has CDR1 SGHRS and CDR2 YFSETQ. This CDR3 is 15 amino acids long. The V segment lost 1 base and the J segment 2 bases; nucleotides outside the gene matches: 2. The CDR3 loop reads CASSLSSGDTDTQYF. CDR3 DNA: TGCGCCAGCAGCTTGTCTAGCGGGGACACAGATACGCAGTATTTT. Variable domain in full (rest from reference TRBV5-1 and TRBJ2-3): KAGVTQTPRYLIKTRGQQVTLSCSPISGHRSVSWYQQTPGQGLQFLFEYFSETQRNKGNFPGRFSGRQFSNSRSEMNVSTLELGDSALYLCASSLSSGDTDTQYFGPGTRLTVL.

This clone was seen a handful of times. This chain uses TRBV12-3 or TRBV12-4 with TRBJ2-1; D ambiguous. Trimming took 5 bases from V and 7 from J, leaving 6 bases between them. This CDR3 has 11 residues. In DNA, the CDR3 is TGTGCCAGCAGTAACACTAATGAGCAGTTCTTC. It specifies CASSNTNEQFF.

The rearrangement joins TRBV30 to TRBJ2-5, with 15 bases that match TRBD2. Germline V gene lookup returns CDR1 GTSNPN and CDR2 SVGIG (reference sequence). There are 15 residues in the CDR3. The V segment lost 3 bases and the J segment 5 bases; nucleotides outside the gene matches: 4. CDR3 sequence (DNA): TGTGCCTGGAGCGGACTAGCGGGGGGGCAGGAGACCCAGTACTTC. Amino acids: CAWSGLAGGQETQYF.